The rows below give T cell receptor beta chains drawn from one sample of a study of cytomegalovirus exposure and HLA in healthy donors. Using immunoSEQ multiplex PCR, the repertoire was profiled, and TCRdb retains in-frame clones only, with some absent. The profile shows about 160,000 clones, more than 60% of them singletons. Sequenced: PBMCs. These receptors were obtained from a man aged 40-49 years in good health and CMV-seropositive. Each CDR3 is given with its conserved first and last residue. The D gene is left open where the match is weak. Size values are once, few and many counts, or a class for expanded clones, and some rows have none.

V gene	J gene	D gene	clone size	CDR3 DNA	CDR3 protein
TRBV4-1	TRBJ2-1	-	-	TGCGCCAGCAGCCCAACGGGGACTCGAGGTTCCTACAATGAGCAGTTCTTC	CASSPTGTRGSYNEQFF
TRBV6-1	TRBJ2-3	TRBD1	-	TGTGCCAGCAGTAACCGACAGGGAAGCACAGATACGCAGTATTTT	CASSNRQGSTDTQYF
TRBV1	TRBJ2-1	-	-	TGCACCAGCAGCCAAGATGGGGTGGCGGGAGGTGAGCAGTTCTTC	CTSSQDGVAGGEQFF
TRBV6-5	TRBJ2-2	-	-	TGTGCCAGCAGTCCCGGGAGCGGAAACACCGGGGAGCTGTTTTTT	CASSPGSGNTGELFF
TRBV6-1	TRBJ2-5	TRBD2	-	TGTGCCAGCAGTGAACTAGCGGGAGGTGAGACCCAGTACTTC	CASSELAGGETQYF
TRBV19	TRBJ2-5	TRBD1	-	TGTGCCAGTAGTCCCGAGCGGACAGGGGGAGGTGGATACCTCCAAGAGACCCAGTACTTC	CASSPERTGGGGYLQETQYF
TRBV4-2	TRBJ1-5	TRBD1	-	TGTGCCAGCAGCCAGGGGGACAGGGAAAATCAGCCCCAGCATTTT	CASSQGDRENQPQHF
TRBV28	TRBJ2-3	TRBD1	-	TGTGCCAGCAGTTTATTGACAGGGGGCAAAGATACGCAGTATTTT	CASSLLTGGKDTQYF
TRBV5-8	TRBJ2-7	TRBD1	few	TGTGCCAGCAGCGTCCGGGACAGTTACGAGCAGTACTTC	CASSVRDSYEQYF
TRBV13	TRBJ1-1	-	-	TGTGCCAGCAGAGGAGGCACTGAAGCTTTCTTT	CASRGGTEAFF
TRBV29-1	TRBJ1-1	-	-	TGCAGCGTGGGGGGGGCCCTGAACACTGAAGCTTTCTTT	CSVGGALNTEAFF
TRBV6-1	TRBJ2-2	TRBD1	-	TGTGCCAGTAATCGGGACAGGGCCCGAGGGGAGCTGTTTTTT	CASNRDRARGELFF
TRBV19	TRBJ2-3	-	-	TGTGCCAGTAGTCTACAGGACACAGATACGCAGTATTTT	CASSLQDTDTQYF
TRBV4-1	TRBJ1-4	-	-	TGCGCCAGCAGCCCATCACAGGGAGGGAATGAAAAACTGTTTTTT	CASSPSQGGNEKLFF
TRBV5-1	TRBJ1-2	-	-	TGCGCCAGCAAGGCCGGACAAGGAGAATACAATGGCTACACCTTC	CASKAGQGEYNGYTF
TRBV9	TRBJ2-3	-	-	TGTGCCAGCAGCGTACGGGGCACAGATACGCAGTATTTT	CASSVRGTDTQYF
TRBV27	TRBJ2-7	-	-	TGTGCCAGCAGTCCAGAACTACTACGGTACGAGCAGTACTTC	CASSPELLRYEQYF
TRBV6-5	TRBJ2-7	TRBD1	-	TGTGCCAGCAGTCCGACAGGGTACGAGCAGTACTTC	CASSPTGYEQYF
TRBV28	TRBJ2-4	TRBD2	-	TGTGCCAGCCGTACTAGCGGGAGGTCCCTTCAGTACTTC	CASRTSGRSLQYF
TRBV30	TRBJ2-1	-	-	TGTGCCTGGAGTGTTACCTTACAGAGCGGGTCGACGTTCTTC	CAWSVTLQSGSTFF
TRBV4-3	TRBJ1-1	-	-	TGCGCCAGCAGCCGCCCGATTGACAGCAACACTGAAGCTTTCTTT	CASSRPIDSNTEAFF
TRBV6-6	TRBJ2-7	TRBD1	-	TGTGCCAGCAGTTATATAACAGGGGACGAGCAGTACTTC	CASSYITGDEQYF
TRBV15	TRBJ2-3	-	-	TGTGCCACCAGCAGAGATACGGGACTCACATATCGGCCGCAGTATTTT	CATSRDTGLTYRPQYF
TRBV7-2	TRBJ2-1	TRBD1	once	TGTGCCAGCAGCCGGCAGGGGGACGGTGAGCAGTTCTTC	CASSRQGDGEQFF
TRBV4-3	TRBJ2-7	TRBD1	once	TGCGCCAGCAGCCAGGGTGATAGACAGGGCCGTGAGCAGTACTTC	CASSQGDRQGREQYF
TRBV28	TRBJ1-2	-	-	TGTGCCAGCAGGGGGGGTGGTACTATGAAAGGCTACACCTTC	CASRGGGTMKGYTF
TRBV30	TRBJ1-4	-	-	TGTGCCTGGAGAGCGAAGGGGTATACCTTTGCAACTAATGAAAAACTGTTTTTT	CAWRAKGYTFATNEKLFF
TRBV15	TRBJ2-7	-	-	TGTGCCACCAGCAGAGATATAGCGGCCGAGCAGTACTTC	CATSRDIAAEQYF
TRBV11-2	TRBJ2-7	-	few	TGTGCCAGCAGCTACGGAGTCCTATCCTACGAGCAGTACTTC	CASSYGVLSYEQYF
TRBV7-2	TRBJ1-3	-	few	TGTGCCAGCAGCTCAGTGTCCGGAAACACCATATATTTT	CASSSVSGNTIYF
TRBV5-4	TRBJ2-1	TRBD2	-	TGTGCCAGCAGGTCGAGCGGGAGCGGCTCCTACAATGAGCAGTTCTTC	CASRSSGSGSYNEQFF
TRBV5-1	TRBJ2-7	-	few	TGTGCCAGCAGTGGGGGACTTCTCGTTTACGAGCAGTACTTC	CASSGGLLVYEQYF
TRBV9	TRBJ2-4	-	-	TGTGCCAGCAGCGTAGGCCCTAGTAGGGGCAAAAACATTCAGTACTTC	CASSVGPSRGKNIQYF
TRBV28	TRBJ1-2	TRBD1	-	TGTGCCAGCAGTTTGACAGGGGGCGTCGGCTACACCTTC	CASSLTGGVGYTF
TRBV19	TRBJ2-1	TRBD1	-	TGTGCCAGTAGTATGGGGACAGGGGATTGGAATGAGCAGTTCTTC	CASSMGTGDWNEQFF
TRBV2	TRBJ2-2	TRBD1	-	TGTGCCAGCACCTCCGGACAGGGGAGAACCGGGGAGCTGTTTTTT	CASTSGQGRTGELFF
TRBV2	TRBJ1-2	-	-	TGTGCCAGCAGCTGGCAGGGCAATGGCTACACCTTC	CASSWQGNGYTF
TRBV27	TRBJ2-2	-	-	TGTGCCAGCAGCCCACAGACCGGGGAGCTGTTTTTT	CASSPQTGELFF
TRBV7-6	TRBJ2-2	TRBD2	once	TGTGCCAGCAGATTCCTCGGGACTAGCGATTCTACCGGGGAGCTGTTTTTT	CASRFLGTSDSTGELFF
TRBV7-8	TRBJ2-1	TRBD1	-	TGTGCCAGCAGACCCGACAGGGGGGTATTCGATGAGCAGTTCTTC	CASRPDRGVFDEQFF